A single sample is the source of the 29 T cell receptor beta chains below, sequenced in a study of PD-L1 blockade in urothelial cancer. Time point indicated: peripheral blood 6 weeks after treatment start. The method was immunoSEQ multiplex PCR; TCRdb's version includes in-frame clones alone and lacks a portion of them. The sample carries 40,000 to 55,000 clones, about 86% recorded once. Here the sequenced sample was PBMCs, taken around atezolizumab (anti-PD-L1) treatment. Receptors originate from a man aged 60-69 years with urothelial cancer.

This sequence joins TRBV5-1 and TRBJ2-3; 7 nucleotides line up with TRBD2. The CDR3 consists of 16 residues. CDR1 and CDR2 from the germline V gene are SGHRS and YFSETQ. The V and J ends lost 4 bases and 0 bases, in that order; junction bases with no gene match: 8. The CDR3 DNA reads TGCGCCAGCAGCGCGACTAGCACCACTAGCACAGATACGCAGTATTTT. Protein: CASSATSTTSTDTQYF.

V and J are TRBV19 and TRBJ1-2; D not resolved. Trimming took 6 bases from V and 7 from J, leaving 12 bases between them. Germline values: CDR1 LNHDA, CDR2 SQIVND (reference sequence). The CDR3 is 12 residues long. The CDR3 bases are TGTGCCAGTAGCCACTTCTCGATTGGCTACACCTTC. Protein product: CASSHFSIGYTF. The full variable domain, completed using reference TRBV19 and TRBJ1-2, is DGGITQSPKYLFRKEGQNVTLSCEQNLNHDAMYWYRQDPGQGLRLIYYSQIVNDFQKGDIAEGYSVSREKKESFPLTVTSAQKNPTAFYLCASSHFSIGYTFGSGTRLTVV.

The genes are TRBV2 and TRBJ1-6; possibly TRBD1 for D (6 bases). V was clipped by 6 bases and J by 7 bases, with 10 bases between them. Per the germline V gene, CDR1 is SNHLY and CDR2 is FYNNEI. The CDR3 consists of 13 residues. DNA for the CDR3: TGTGCCAGCAGGGGGGGGCTCAATTCACCCCTCCACTTT. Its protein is CASRGGLNSPLHF.

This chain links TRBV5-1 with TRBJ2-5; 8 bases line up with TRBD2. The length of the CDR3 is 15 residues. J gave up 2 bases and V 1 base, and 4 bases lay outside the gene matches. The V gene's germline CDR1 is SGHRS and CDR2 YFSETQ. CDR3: CASSLMSSGQETQYF. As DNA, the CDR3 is TGCGCCAGCAGCTTGATGTCTAGCGGGCAAGAGACCCAGTACTTC.

CDR3 region: CASSVAGGGQPQHF. CDR3 nucleotides: TGTGCCAGCAGCGTCGCGGGCGGCGGTCAGCCCCAGCATTTT. This sequence joins TRBV9 and TRBJ1-5; D is unclear. This CDR3 spans 14 amino acids. V shed 2 bases and J shed 6 bases, with 12 bases lying between them. The V gene's germline CDR1 is SGDLS and CDR2 YYNGEE.

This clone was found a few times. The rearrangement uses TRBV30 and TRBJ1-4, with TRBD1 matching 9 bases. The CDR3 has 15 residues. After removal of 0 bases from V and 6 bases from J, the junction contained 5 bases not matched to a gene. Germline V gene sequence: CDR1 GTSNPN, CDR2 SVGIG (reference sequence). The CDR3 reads CAWSVKTGGDEKLFF. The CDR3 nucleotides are TGTGCCTGGAGTGTCAAGACAGGGGGAGATGAAAAACTGTTTTTT.

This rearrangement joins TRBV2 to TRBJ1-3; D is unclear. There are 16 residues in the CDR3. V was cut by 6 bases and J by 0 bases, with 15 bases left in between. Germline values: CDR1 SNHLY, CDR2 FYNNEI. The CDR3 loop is CASSETGSRSGNTIYF. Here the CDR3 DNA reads TGTGCCAGCAGCGAAACCGGGAGCCGCTCTGGAAACACCATATATTTT.

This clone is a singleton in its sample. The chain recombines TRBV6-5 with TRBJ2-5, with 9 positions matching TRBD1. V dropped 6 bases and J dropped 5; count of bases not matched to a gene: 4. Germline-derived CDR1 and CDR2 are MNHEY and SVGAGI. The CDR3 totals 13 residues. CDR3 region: CASSRTGEETQYF. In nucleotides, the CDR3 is TGTGCCAGCAGCCGGACAGGGGAGGAGACCCAGTACTTC.

The CDR3 DNA sequence: TGTGCCAGCAGCTTGAGGCCAGGAAATACCTATGGCTACACCTTC. It encodes CASSLRPGNTYGYTF. The V call is TRBV5-8, the J call TRBJ1-2; D not resolved. Germline CDR1 reads SGHTS; CDR2 reads YDEGEE. Trimming took off 1 base at V and 4 bases at J, with 14 bases between the two ends. The length of the CDR3 is 15 residues.

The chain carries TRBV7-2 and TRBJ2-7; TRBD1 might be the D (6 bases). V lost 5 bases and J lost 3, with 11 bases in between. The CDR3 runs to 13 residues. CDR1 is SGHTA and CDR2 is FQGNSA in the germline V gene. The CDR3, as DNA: TGTGCCAGCAGCCCGGGACAACTCTACGAGCAGTACTTC. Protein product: CASSPGQLYEQYF.

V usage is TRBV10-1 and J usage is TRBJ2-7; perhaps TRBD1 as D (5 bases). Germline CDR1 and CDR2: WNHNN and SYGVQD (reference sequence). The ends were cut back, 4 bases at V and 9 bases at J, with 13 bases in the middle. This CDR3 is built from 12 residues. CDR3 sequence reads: CASSGDSSGQYF. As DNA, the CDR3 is TGCGCCAGCAGTGGCGACAGTTCGGGGCAGTACTTC.

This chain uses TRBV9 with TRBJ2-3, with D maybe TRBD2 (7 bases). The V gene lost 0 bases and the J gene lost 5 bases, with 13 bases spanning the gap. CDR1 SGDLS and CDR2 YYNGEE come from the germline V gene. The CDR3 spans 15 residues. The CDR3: CASSVAGGGLDTQYF. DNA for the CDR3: TGTGCCAGCAGCGTAGCGGGCGGGGGCCTAGATACGCAGTATTTT.

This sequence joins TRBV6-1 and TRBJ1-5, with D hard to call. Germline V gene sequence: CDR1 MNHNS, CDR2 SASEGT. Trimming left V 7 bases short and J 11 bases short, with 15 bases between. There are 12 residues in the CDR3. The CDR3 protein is CASTPGGMAQHF. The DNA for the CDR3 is TGTGCCAGCACCCCAGGCGGGATGGCCCAGCATTTT.

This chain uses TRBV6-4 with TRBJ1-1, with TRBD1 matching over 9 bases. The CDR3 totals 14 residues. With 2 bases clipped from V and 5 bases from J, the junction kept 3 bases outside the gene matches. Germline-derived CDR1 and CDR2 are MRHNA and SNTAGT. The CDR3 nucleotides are TGTGCCAGCAGTGACACAGACAGGGGGACTGAAGCTTTCTTT. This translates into CASSDTDRGTEAFF.

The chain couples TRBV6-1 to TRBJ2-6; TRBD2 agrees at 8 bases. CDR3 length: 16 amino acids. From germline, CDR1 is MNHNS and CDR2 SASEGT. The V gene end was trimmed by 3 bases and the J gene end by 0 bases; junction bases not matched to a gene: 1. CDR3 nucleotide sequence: TGTGCCAGCAGTGATCGGGGGGGCTCTGGGGCCAACGTCCTGACTTTC. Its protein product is CASSDRGGSGANVLTF.

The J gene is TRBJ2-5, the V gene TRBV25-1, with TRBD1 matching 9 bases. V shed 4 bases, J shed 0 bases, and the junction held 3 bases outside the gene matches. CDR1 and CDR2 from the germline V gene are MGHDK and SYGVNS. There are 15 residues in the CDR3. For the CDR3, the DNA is TGTGCCAGCAGTGTTGGGACAGGGAACCAAGAGACCCAGTACTTC. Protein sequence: CASSVGTGNQETQYF.

This chain's CDR3 is CASSDLAGAEETQYF. The DNA for the CDR3 is TGTGCCAGCAGTGACCTAGCGGGTGCCGAGGAGACCCAGTACTTC. The chain recombines TRBV2 with TRBJ2-5; 8 bases map to TRBD2. The V gene's germline CDR1 is SNHLY and CDR2 FYNNEI. The CDR3 loop spans 15 amino acids. With V trimmed by 3 bases and J by 5 bases, 8 bases remained unmatched.

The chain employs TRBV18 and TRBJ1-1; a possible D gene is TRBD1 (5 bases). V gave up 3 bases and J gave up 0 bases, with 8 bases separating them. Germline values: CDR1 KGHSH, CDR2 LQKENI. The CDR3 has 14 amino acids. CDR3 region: CASSPTGMNTEAFF. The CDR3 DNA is TGTGCCAGCTCACCTACAGGAATGAACACTGAAGCTTTCTTT.

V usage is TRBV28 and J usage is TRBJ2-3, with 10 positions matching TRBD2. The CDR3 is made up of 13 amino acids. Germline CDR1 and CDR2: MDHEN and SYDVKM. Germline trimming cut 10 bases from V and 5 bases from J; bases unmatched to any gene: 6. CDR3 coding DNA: TGTGCCATCAGCGGGGGGGCCAGAGATACGCAGTATTTT. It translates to CAISGGARDTQYF.

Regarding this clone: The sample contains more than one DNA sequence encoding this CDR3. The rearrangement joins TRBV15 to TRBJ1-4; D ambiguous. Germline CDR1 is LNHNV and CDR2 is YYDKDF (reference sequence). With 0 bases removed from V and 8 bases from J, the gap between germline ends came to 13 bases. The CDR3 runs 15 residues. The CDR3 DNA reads TGTGCCACCAGCAGAGATGGCGGTCCTCAGGAAAAACTGTTTTTT. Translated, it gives CATSRDGGPQEKLFF.

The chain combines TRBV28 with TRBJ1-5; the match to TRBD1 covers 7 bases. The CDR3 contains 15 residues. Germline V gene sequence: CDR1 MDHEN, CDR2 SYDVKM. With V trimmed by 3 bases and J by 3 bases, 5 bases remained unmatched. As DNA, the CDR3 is TGTGCCAGCAGTTTTTCAGGGGGTGACAATCAGCCCCAGCATTTT. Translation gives CASSFSGGDNQPQHF. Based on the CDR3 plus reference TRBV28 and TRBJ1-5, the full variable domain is DVKVTQSSRYLVKRTGEKVFLECVQDMDHENMFWYRQDPGLGLRLIYFSYDVKMKEKGDIPEGYSVSREKKERFSLILESASTNQTSMYLCASSFSGGDNQPQHFGDGTRLSIL.

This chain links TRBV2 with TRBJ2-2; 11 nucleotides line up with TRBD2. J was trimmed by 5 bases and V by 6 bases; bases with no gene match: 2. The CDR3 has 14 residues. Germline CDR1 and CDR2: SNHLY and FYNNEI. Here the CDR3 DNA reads TGTGCCAGCAGAGGGACTAGCGGAACCGGGGAGCTGTTTTTT. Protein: CASRGTSGTGELFF.

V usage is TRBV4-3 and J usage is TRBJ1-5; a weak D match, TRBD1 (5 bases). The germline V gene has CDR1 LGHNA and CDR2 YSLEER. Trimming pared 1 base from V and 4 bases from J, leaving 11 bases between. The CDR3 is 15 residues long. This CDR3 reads CASSQARAPNQPQHF. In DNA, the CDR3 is TGCGCCAGCAGCCAAGCCAGGGCCCCGAATCAGCCCCAGCATTTT.

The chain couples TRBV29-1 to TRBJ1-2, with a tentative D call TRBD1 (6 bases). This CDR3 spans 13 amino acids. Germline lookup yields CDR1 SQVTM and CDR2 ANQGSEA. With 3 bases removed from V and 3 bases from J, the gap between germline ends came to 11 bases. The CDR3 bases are TGCAGCGTTGACGACAGGAGAGACTATGGCTACACCTTC. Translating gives CSVDDRRDYGYTF.

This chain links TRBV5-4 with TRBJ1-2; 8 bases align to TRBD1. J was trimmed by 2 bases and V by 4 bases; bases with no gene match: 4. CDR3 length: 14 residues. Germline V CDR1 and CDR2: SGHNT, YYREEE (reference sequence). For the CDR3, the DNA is TGTGCCAGCAGCCTGGACAGGGCCAACTATGGCTACACCTTC. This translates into CASSLDRANYGYTF.

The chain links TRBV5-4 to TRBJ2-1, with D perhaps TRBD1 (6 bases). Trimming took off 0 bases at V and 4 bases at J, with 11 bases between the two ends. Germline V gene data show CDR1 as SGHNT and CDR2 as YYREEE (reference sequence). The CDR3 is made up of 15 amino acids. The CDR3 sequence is CASSLGQVQYNEQFF. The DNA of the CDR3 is TGTGCCAGCAGCTTGGGACAGGTCCAATACAATGAGCAGTTCTTC.

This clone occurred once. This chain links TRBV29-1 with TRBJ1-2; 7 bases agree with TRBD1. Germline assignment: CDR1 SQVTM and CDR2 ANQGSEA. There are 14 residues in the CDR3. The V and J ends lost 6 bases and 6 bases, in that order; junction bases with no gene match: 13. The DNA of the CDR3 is TGCAGCGTCACCGGGACAGATCTCAAGGATGGCTACACCTTC. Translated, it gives CSVTGTDLKDGYTF.

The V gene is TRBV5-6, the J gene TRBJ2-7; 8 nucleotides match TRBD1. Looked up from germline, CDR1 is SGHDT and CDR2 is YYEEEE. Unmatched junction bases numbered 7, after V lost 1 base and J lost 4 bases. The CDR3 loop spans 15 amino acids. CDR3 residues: CASSLSLTGEYEQYF. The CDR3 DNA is TGTGCCAGCAGCTTGTCCCTGACAGGGGAGTACGAGCAGTACTTC.

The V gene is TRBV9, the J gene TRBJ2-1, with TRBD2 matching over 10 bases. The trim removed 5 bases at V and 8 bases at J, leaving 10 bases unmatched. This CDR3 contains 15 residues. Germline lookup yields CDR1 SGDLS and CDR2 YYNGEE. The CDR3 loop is CASSHRAGGRYEQFF. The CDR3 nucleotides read TGTGCCAGCAGTCACAGAGCGGGGGGGCGGTATGAGCAGTTCTTC. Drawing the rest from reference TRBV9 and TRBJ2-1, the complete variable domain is DSGVTQTPKHLITATGQRVTLRCSPRSGDLSVYWYQQSLDQGLQFLIQYYNGEERAKGNILERFSAQQFPDLHSELNLSSLELGDSALYFCASSHRAGGRYEQFFGPGTRLTVL.